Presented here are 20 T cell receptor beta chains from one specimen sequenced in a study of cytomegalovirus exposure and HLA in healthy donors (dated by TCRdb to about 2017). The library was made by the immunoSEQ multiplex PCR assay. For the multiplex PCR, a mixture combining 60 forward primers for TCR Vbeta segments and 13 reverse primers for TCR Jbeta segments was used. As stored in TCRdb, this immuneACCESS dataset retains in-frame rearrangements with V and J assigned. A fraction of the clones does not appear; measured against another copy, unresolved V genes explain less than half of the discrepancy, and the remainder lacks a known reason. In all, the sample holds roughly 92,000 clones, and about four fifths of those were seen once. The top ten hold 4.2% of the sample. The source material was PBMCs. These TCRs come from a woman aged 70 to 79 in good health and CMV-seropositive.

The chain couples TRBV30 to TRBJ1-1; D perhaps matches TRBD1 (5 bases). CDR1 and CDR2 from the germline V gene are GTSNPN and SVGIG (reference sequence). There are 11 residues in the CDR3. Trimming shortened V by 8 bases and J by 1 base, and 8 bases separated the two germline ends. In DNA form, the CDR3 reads TGTGCCGGGGGGGAGAACACTGAAGCTTTCTTT. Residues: CAGGENTEAFF.

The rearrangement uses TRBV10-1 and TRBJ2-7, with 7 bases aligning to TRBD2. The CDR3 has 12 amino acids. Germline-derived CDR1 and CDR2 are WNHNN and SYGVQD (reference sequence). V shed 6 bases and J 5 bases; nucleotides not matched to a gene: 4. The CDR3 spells CASSAGVNEQYF. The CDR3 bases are TGCGCCAGCAGCGCGGGAGTCAACGAGCAGTACTTC.

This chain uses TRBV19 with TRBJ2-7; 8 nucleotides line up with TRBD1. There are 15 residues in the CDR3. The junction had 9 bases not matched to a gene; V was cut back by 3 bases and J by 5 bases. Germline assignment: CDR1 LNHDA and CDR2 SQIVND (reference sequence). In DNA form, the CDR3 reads TGTGCCAGTAGTATCCGGACAGGGAAGTGGGACGAGCAGTACTTC. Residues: CASSIRTGKWDEQYF.

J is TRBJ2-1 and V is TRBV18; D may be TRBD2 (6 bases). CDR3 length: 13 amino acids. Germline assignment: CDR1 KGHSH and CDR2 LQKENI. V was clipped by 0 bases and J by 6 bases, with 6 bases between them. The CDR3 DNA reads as TGTGCCAGCTCACCACCGGGAGGCAATGAGCAGTTCTTC. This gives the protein CASSPPGGNEQFF.

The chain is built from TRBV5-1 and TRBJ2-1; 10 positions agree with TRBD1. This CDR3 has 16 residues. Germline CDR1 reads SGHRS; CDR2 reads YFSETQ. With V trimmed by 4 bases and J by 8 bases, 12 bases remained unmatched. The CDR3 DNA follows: TGCGCCAGCAGCCCTGACAGGGGGCGAGGTTCCGATGAGCAGTTCTTC. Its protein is CASSPDRGRGSDEQFF. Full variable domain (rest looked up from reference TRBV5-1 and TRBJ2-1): KAGVTQTPRYLIKTRGQQVTLSCSPISGHRSVSWYQQTPGQGLQFLFEYFSETQRNKGNFPGRFSGRQFSNSRSEMNVSTLELGDSALYLCASSPDRGRGSDEQFFGPGTRLTVL.

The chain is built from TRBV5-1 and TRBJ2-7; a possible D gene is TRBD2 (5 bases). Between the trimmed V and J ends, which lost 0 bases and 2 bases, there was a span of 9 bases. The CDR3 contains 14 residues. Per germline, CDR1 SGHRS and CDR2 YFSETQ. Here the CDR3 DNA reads TGCGCCAGCAGCTTGGCGACTACAGCCTACGAGCAGTACTTC. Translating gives CASSLATTAYEQYF. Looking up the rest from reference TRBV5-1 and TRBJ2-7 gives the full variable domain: KAGVTQTPRYLIKTRGQQVTLSCSPISGHRSVSWYQQTPGQGLQFLFEYFSETQRNKGNFPGRFSGRQFSNSRSEMNVSTLELGDSALYLCASSLATTAYEQYFGPGTRLTVT.

CDR3 region: CASSVRLEADTQYF. CDR3 DNA: TGTGCCAGCAGCGTAAGGCTCGAGGCAGATACGCAGTATTTT. V and J are TRBV9 and TRBJ2-3; D ambiguous. The CDR3 covers 14 residues. The germline V gene has CDR1 SGDLS and CDR2 YYNGEE. The V gene lost 1 base and the J gene lost 4 bases, with 10 bases spanning the gap.

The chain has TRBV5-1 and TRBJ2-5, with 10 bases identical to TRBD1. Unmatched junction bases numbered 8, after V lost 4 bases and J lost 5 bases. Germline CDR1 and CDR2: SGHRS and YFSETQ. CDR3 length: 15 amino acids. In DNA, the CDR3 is TGCGCCAGCAGCCCCCCGACAGGGGGCGGGGAGACCCAGTACTTC. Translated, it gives CASSPPTGGGETQYF.

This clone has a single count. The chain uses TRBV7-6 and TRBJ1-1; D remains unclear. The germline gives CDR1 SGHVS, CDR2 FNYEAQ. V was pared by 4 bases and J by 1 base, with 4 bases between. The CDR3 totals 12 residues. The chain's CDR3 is CASSSSNTEAFF. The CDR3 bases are TGTGCCAGCAGCTCTTCGAACACTGAAGCTTTCTTT.

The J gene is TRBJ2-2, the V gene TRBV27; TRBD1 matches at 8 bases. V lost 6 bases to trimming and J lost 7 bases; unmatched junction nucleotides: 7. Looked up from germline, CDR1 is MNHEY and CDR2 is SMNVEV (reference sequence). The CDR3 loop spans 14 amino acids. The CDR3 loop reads CASRRTGSDGELFF. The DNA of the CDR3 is TGTGCCAGCAGGAGGACAGGGTCGGACGGGGAGCTGTTTTTT.

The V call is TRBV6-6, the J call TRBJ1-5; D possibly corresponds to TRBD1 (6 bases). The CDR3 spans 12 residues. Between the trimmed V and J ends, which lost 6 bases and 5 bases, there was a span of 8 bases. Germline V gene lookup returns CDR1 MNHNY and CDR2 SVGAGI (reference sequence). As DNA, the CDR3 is TGTGCCAGCAGGTCAGGGGATCAGCCCCAGCATTTT. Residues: CASRSGDQPQHF.

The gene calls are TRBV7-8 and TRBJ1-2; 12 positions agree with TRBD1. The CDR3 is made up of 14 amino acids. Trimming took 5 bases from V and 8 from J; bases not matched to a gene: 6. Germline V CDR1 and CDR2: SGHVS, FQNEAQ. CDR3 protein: CASSAGQGAVGYTF. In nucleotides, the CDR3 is TGTGCCAGCAGCGCGGGACAGGGGGCGGTAGGCTACACCTTC.

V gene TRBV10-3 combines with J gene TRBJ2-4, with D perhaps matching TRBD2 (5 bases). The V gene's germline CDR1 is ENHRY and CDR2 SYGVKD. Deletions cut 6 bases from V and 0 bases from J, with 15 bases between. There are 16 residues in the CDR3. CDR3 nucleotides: TGTGCCATCAGCGCGGCCGCGGGTCTAGCCAAAAACATTCAGTACTTC. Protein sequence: CAISAAAGLAKNIQYF.

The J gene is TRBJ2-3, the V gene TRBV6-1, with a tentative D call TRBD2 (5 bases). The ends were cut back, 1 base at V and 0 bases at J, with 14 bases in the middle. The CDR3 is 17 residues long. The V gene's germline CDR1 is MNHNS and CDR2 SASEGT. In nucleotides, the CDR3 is TGTGCCAGCAGTGAAGGCCCCGGGATTTTCAGCACAGATACGCAGTATTTT. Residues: CASSEGPGIFSTDTQYF.

CDR3 region: CASSLYASDSYEQYF. The CDR3 coding sequence is TGTGCCAGCAGCTTGTACGCTAGCGACTCCTACGAGCAGTACTTC. The rearrangement links TRBV5-6 to TRBJ2-7; tentatively, D is TRBD2 (6 bases). The V end lost 1 base, the J end lost 0 bases, and 11 bases lay between the germline ends. The CDR3 loop spans 15 amino acids. The germline V gene has CDR1 SGHDT and CDR2 YYEEEE.

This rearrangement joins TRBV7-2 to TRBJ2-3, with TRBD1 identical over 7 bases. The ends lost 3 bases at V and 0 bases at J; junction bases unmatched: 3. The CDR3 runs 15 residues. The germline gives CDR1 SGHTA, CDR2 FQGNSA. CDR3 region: CASSFPGQSTDTQYF. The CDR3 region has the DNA TGTGCCAGCAGCTTCCCGGGACAGAGCACAGATACGCAGTATTTT.

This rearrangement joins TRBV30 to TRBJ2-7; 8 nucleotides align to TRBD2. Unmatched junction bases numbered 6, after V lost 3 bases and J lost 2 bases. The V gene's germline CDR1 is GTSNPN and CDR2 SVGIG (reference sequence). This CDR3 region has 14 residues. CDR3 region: CAWSFPGGAYEQYF. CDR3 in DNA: TGTGCCTGGAGCTTCCCCGGGGGGGCCTACGAGCAGTACTTC.

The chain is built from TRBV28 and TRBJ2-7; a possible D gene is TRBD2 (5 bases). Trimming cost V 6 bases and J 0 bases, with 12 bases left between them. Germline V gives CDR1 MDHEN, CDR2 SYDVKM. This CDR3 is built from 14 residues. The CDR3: CASRNPGSSYEQYF. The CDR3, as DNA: TGTGCCAGCAGAAACCCGGGGAGCTCCTACGAGCAGTACTTC. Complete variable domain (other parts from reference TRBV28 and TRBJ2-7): DVKVTQSSRYLVKRTGEKVFLECVQDMDHENMFWYRQDPGLGLRLIYFSYDVKMKEKGDIPEGYSVSREKKERFSLILESASTNQTSMYLCASRNPGSSYEQYFGPGTRLTVT.

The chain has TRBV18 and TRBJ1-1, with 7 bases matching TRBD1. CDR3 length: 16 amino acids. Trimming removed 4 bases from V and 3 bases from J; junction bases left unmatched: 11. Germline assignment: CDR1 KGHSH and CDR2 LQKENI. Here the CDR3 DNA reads TGTGCCAGCTCACTGGGACAGCCACAAACCTACACTGAAGCTTTCTTT. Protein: CASSLGQPQTYTEAFF.

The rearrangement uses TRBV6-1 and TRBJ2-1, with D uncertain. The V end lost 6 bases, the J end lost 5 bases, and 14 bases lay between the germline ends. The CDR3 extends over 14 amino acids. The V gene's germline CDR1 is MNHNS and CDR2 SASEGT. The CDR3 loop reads CASRAARVHNEQFF. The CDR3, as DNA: TGTGCCAGCAGGGCCGCCCGGGTCCACAATGAGCAGTTCTTC.